The sample holds many counts of the clone carrying this T cell receptor (beta chain). The antigen is unknown. These data belong to a study of regulatory T cells in long-lasting Graves disease. Study-level points and caveats: Patients with persistent Graves' had lower TCR diversity than newly diagnosed patients.

As to time point: newly diagnosed GD, antithyroid drugs for less than 3 months. PBMC RNA served as the TCR library source. For TCR beta, libraries came from iRepertoire HTBI primers and Arm-PCR of CDR3 regions. Authors' processing steps: Identification across samples found 62 TRBV and 15 or so TRBJ segments. TCRdb itself ran the multiplex PCR reads through MiXCR, one entry per CDR3 protein. TCRdb's processing, not the authors', yielded these V and J calls. The sample contains around 250,000 distinct CDR3 sequences, around 19% of which appear only once. The CDR3 loop spans 16 amino acids. The germline V gene encodes CDR1 SGHAT and CDR2 FQNNGV. V was clipped by 1 base and J by 0 bases, with 9 bases between them. The data were also submitted as part of a second study, on T cells in Graves' hyperthyroidism and ophthalmopathy. From that second work: Clinical symptoms, serum thyroxine and TRAb, thyroid ultrasound and orbital computed tomography together formed the diagnostic basis.

Here the sequenced sample was peripheral blood mononuclear cells (PBMCs), taken at new diagnosis, from a patient treated with antithyroid drugs. This TCR was recovered from a woman in her twenties or thirties with Graves disease. The chain carries TRBV11-2 and TRBJ2-2; no firm D call. DNA for the CDR3: TGTGCCAGCAGCTTAGCGGACCGACCGAACACCGGGGAGCTGTTTTTT. Translating it yields CASSLADRPNTGELFF.